This T cell receptor beta chain appears in the sequencing data of a study of blood T cell repertoires in COVID-19. Study-wide context: Italy, Spain and the United States were the sources of the convalescent and acute COVID-19 samples. From T cells, B-cell-depleted T cells, or PBMCs came the material, which was cDNA or gDNA.

The germline CDR1 and CDR2 sequences are SGDLS and YYNGEE. V dropped 0 bases and J dropped 4 bases, with 5 bases sitting between them. The CDR3 length is 13 residues. As to this clone: Other DNA sequences from this sample encode an identical CDR3 as well.

Study processing details: Quantification of nucleated cells was approximated via reference gene primer amplification. The data were produced by immunoSEQ multiplex PCR, yet TCRdb's version contains in-frame clones alone and is incomplete. V, J and clone size reflect that table, while D and trimming were determined from the DNA. The table includes roughly 91,000 clones, over 80% detected once. The sample taken for sequencing was peripheral blood. This TCR was sampled from a man aged 65-85 years with active or convalescent COVID-19. The chain couples TRBV9 to TRBJ1-3; D remains unclear. The CDR3 region has the DNA TGTGCCAGCAGCGTAGCCCAAGGAAACACCATATATTTT. It yields the protein CASSVAQGNTIYF.